Detailed here is one TCR beta chain. Source study methods: Quantification of nucleated cells was approximated via reference gene primer amplification. TCRdb keeps only in-frame clones here, not all; method: immunoSEQ multiplex PCR. V and J calls and clone size are those listed in that table; D and trimming were worked out from the DNA. The profile shows about 58,000 clones, about 90% of them singletons. This sample stems from a study of blood T cell repertoires in COVID-19. The overall study: The samples span acute and convalescent COVID-19 from the United States, Italy and Spain. The analysed material was cDNA or gDNA that came from T cells, B-cell-depleted T cells, or PBMCs.

V shed 3 bases, J shed 8 bases, and the junction held 7 bases outside the gene matches. In germline, CDR1 is LNHDA, CDR2 SQIVND (reference sequence). The CDR3 runs to 15 residues. J is TRBJ2-1 and V is TRBV19; 10 positions agree with TRBD1. This clonotype was obtained from a man aged 55-75 years with active COVID-19. Material for sequencing was peripheral blood. The CDR3 nucleotides are TGTGCCAGTAGTATCACGGGACAGGGGAAGTATGAGCAGTTCTTC. Its protein product is CASSITGQGKYEQFF.